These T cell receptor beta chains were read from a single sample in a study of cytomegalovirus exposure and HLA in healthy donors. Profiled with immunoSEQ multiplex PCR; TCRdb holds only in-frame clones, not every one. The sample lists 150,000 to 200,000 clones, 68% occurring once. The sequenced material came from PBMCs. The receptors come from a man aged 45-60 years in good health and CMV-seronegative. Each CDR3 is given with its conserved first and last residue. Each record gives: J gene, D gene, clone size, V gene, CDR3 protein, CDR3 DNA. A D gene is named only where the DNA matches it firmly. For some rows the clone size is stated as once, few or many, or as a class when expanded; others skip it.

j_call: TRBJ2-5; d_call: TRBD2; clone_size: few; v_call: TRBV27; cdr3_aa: CASSAGLAGETQYF; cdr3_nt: TGTGCCAGCAGTGCGGGACTAGCAGGGGAGACCCAGTACTTC
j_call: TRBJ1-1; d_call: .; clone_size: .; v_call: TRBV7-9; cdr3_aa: CASSPEFGGVVNTEAFF; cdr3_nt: TGTGCCAGCAGCCCCGAATTTGGAGGCGTTGTGAACACTGAAGCTTTCTTT
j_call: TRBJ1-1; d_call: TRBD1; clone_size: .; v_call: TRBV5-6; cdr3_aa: CASSYPTGGARPEAFF; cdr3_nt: TGTGCCAGCAGCTATCCGACAGGGGGCGCCCGGCCTGAAGCTTTCTTT
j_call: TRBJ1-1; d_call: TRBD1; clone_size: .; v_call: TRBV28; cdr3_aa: CASRYRGSGTEAFF; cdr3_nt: TGTGCCAGCAGATACAGGGGATCGGGGACTGAAGCTTTCTTT
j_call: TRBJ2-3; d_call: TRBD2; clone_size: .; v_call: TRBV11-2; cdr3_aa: CASAGTSGTDTQYF; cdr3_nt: TGTGCCAGCGCCGGGACTAGCGGCACAGATACGCAGTATTTT
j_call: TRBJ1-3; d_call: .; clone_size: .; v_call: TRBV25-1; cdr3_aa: CASSEQGTGNTIYF; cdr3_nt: TGTGCCAGCAGTGAGCAGGGTACTGGAAACACCATATATTTT
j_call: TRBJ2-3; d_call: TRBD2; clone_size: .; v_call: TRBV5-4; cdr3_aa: CASRRAGGPTDTQYF; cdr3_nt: TGTGCCAGCAGGCGAGCGGGGGGGCCGACAGATACGCAGTATTTT
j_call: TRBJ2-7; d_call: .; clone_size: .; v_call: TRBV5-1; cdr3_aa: CASSLAGQNYEQYF; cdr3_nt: TGCGCCAGCAGCCTGGCGGGACAGAACTACGAGCAGTACTTC
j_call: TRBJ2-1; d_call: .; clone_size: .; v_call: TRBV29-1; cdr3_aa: CSESRVNSCNEQFF; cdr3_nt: TGCAGCGAAAGCAGGGTAAACTCCTGCAATGAGCAGTTCTTC
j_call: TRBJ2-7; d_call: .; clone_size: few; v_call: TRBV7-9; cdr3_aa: CASSSNRVPAIYEQYF; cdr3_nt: TGTGCCAGCAGCTCTAACAGGGTCCCCGCTATCTACGAGCAGTACTTC
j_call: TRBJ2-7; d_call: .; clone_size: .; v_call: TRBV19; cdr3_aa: CASSMVRGEQYF; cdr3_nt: TGTGCCAGTAGTATGGTCAGGGGCGAGCAGTACTTC
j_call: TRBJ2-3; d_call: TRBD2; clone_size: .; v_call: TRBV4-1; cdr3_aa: CASSQLLAGGTSTDTQYF; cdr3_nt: TGCGCCAGCAGCCAATTACTAGCGGGGGGTACTAGCACAGATACGCAGTATTTT
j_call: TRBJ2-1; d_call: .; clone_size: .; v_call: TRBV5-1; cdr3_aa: CASSLIRGGNEQFF; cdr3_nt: TGCGCCAGCAGCTTAATAAGGGGTGGGAATGAGCAGTTCTTC
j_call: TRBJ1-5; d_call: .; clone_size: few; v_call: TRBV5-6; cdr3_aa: CASSLLSRGGSNQPQHF; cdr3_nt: TGTGCCAGCAGCTTATTGTCCCGGGGAGGTAGCAATCAGCCCCAGCATTTT
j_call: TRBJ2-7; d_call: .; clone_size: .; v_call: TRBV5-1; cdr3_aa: CASSLLTPSGDDEQYF; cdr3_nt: TGCGCCAGCAGCTTGTTAACCCCCAGCGGAGACGACGAGCAGTACTTC
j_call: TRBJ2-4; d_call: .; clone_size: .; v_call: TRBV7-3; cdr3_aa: CASSSSPRLIQYF; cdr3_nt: TGTGCCAGCAGCTCGTCACCCAGGTTGATTCAGTACTTC
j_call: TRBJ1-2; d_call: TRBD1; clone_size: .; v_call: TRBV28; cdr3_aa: CASFDRGDYGYTF; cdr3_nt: TGTGCCAGTTTTGACAGGGGAGACTATGGCTACACCTTC
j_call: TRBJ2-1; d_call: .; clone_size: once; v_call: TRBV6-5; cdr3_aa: CASNPGLSHNEQFF; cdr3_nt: TGTGCCAGCAACCCGGGACTTTCTCACAATGAGCAGTTCTTC
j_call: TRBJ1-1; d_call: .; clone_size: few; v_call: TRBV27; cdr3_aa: CASSPPGLVAFF; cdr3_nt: TGTGCCAGCAGTCCACCGGGACTAGTAGCTTTCTTT
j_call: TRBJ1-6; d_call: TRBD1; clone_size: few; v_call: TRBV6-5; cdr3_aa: CASRTGQRYNSPLHF; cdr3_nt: TGTGCCAGCAGAACGGGACAGCGTTATAATTCACCCCTCCACTTT
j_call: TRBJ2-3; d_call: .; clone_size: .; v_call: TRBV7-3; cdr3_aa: CASSLTQTNTQYF; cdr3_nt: TGTGCCAGCAGCTTAACCCAAACTAACACGCAGTATTTT
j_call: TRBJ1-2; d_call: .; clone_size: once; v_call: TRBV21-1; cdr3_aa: CASSPSPTLGYTF; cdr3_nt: TGTGCCAGCAGCCCGTCGCCCACTTTAGGCTACACCTTC
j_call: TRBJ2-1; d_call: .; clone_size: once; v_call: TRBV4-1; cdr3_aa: CASSRSRGYNEQFF; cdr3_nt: TGCGCCAGCAGCCGTAGCCGCGGCTACAATGAGCAGTTCTTC
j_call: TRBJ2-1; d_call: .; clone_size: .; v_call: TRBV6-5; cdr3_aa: CASSYKTPPQGRQFF; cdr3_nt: TGTGCCAGCAGTTATAAGACACCTCCTCAGGGGCGGCAGTTCTTC
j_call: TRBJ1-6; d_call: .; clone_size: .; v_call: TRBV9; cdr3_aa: CASSLGGWNSPLHF; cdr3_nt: TGTGCCAGCAGCCTCGGAGGATGGAATTCACCCCTCCACTTT
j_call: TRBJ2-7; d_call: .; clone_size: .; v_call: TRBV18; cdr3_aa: CASSRTTEYEQYF; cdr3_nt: TGTGCCAGCTCTCGAACGACAGAGTACGAGCAGTACTTC
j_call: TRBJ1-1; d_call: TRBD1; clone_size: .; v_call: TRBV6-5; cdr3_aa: CASSLGTGSAEAFF; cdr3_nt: TGTGCCAGCAGCCTCGGGACAGGTTCAGCTGAAGCTTTCTTT
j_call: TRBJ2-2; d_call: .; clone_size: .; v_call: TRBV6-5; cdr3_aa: CASRQGRGTGELFF; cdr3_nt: TGTGCCAGCAGGCAGGGCAGGGGCACCGGGGAGCTGTTTTTT
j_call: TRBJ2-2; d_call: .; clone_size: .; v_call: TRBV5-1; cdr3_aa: CASSSLQDTGELFF; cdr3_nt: TGCGCCAGCAGCTCCCTTCAGGACACCGGGGAGCTGTTTTTT
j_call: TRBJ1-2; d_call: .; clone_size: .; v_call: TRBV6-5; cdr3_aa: CAIRAGKDYGYTF; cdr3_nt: TGTGCCATTCGGGCAGGGAAGGACTATGGCTACACCTTC
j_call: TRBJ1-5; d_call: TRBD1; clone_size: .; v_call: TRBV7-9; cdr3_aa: CASSLGTGLNQPQHF; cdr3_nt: TGTGCCAGCAGCCTCGGGACAGGGCTCAATCAGCCCCAGCATTTT
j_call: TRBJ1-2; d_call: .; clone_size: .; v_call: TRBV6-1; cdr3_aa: CASRGPSYGYTF; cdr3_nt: TGTGCCAGCAGGGGGCCCTCCTATGGCTACACCTTC
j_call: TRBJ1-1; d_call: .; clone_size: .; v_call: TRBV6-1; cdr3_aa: CASKLRQAGAEAFF; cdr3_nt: TGTGCCAGCAAATTAAGACAGGCGGGAGCTGAAGCTTTCTTT
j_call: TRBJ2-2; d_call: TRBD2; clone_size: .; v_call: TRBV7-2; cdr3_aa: CASSSWTSGGSGELFF; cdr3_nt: TGTGCCAGCAGCTCCTGGACTAGCGGGGGGTCCGGGGAGCTGTTTTTT
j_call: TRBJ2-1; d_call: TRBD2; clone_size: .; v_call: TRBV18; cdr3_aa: CASSPPLAGGTNNEQFF; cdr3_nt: TGTGCCAGCTCACCACCTTTAGCGGGGGGTACGAACAATGAGCAGTTCTTC
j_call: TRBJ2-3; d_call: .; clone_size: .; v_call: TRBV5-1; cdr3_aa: CASSLDRHSTDTQYF; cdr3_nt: TGCGCCAGCAGCTTGGACAGACACAGCACAGATACGCAGTATTTT
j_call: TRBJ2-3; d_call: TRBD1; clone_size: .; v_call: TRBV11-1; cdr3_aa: CASSFSGTGGPGDTQYF; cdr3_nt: TGTGCCAGCAGTTTTTCCGGGACAGGCGGACCTGGGGATACGCAGTATTTT
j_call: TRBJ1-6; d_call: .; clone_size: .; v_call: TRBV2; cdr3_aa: CASKEESSYNSPLHF; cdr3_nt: TGTGCCAGCAAAGAGGAGAGCTCCTATAATTCACCCCTCCACTTT
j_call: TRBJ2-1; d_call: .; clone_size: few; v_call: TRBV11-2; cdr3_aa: CASSLGTIEFF; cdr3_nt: TGTGCCAGCAGCTTGGGGACAATCGAGTTCTTC
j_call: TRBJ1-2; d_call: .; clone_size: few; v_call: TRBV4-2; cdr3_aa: CASSQGIQGDGYTF; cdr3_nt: TGTGCCAGCAGCCAAGGGATACAGGGAGATGGCTACACCTTC
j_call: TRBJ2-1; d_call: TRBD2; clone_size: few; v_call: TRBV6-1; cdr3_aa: CASNSGVSYNEQFF; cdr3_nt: TGTGCCAGCAATAGCGGGGTCTCCTACAATGAGCAGTTCTTC
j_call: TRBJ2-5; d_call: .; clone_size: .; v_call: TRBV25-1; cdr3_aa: CASRAEKETQYF; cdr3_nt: TGTGCCAGCAGGGCGGAAAAAGAGACCCAGTACTTC
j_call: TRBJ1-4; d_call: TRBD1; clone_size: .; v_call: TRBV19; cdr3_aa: CASANRDRGRANEKLFF; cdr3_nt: TGTGCCAGTGCAAACCGGGACAGGGGTAGGGCTAATGAAAAACTGTTTTTT
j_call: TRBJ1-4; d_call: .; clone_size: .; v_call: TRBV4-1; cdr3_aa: CASSQVREKLFF; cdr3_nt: TGCGCCAGCAGCCAGGTCAGAGAAAAACTGTTTTTT
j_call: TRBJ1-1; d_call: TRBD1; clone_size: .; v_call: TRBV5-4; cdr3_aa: CASSGDRERDTEAFF; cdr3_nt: TGTGCCAGCAGCGGGGACAGGGAACGGGACACTGAAGCTTTCTTT
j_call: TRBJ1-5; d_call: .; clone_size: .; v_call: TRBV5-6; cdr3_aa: CASSLGRENNQPQHF; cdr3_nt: TGTGCCAGCAGCTTGGGCAGGGAAAACAATCAGCCCCAGCATTTT
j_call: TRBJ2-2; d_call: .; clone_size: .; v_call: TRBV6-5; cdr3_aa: CASSIRIPNTGELFF; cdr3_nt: TGTGCCAGCAGTATCAGGATACCGAACACCGGGGAGCTGTTTTTT
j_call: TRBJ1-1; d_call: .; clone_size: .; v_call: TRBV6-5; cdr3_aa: CASSAGTLNTEAFF; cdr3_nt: TGTGCCAGCAGTGCTGGGACATTGAACACTGAAGCTTTCTTT